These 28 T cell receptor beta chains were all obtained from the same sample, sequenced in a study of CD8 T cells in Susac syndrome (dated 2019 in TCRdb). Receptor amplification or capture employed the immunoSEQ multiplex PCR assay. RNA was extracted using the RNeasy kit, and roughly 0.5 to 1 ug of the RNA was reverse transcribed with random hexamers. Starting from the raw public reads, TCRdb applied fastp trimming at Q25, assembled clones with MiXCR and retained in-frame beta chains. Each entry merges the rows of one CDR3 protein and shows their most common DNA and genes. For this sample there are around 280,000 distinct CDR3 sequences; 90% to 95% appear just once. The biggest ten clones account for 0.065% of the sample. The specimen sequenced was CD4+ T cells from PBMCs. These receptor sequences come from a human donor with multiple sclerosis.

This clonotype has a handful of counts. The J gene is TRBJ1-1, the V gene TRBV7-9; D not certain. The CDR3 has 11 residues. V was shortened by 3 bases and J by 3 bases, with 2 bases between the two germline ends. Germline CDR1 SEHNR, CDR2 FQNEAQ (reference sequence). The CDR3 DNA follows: TGTGCCAGCAGCTTGGACACTGAAGCTTTCTTT. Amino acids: CASSLDTEAFF.

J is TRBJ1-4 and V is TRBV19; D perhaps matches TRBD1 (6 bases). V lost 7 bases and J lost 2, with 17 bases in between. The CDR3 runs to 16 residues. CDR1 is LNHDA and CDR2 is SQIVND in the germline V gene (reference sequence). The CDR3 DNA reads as TGTGCCAGTACCAGGGGACTCGGCGTCACTAATGAAAAACTGTTTTTT. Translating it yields CASTRGLGVTNEKLFF.

CDR3 protein: CASSPTGTSGAYEQYF. CDR3 in DNA: TGTGCCAGCAGCCCAACCGGGACTAGCGGGGCCTACGAGCAGTACTTC. The gene calls are TRBV7-3 and TRBJ2-7; 13 nucleotides agree with TRBD2. This CDR3 has 16 amino acids. V shed 5 bases and J 2 bases; nucleotides not matched to a gene: 6. Germline lookup yields CDR1 SGHTA and CDR2 FQGTGA. The complete variable domain, with remaining parts taken from reference TRBV7-3 and TRBJ2-7, reads GAGVSQTPSNKVTEKGKYVELRCDPISGHTALYWYRQSLGQGPEFLIYFQGTGAADDSGLPNDRFFAVRPEGSVSTLKIQRTERGDSAVYLCASSPTGTSGAYEQYFGPGTRLTVT.

The CDR3 bases are TGCGCCAGCAGCTTGGAACTAGCGGGGCGCAGCTCCTACAATGAGCAGTTCTTC. Translating gives CASSLELAGRSSYNEQFF. This chain uses TRBV5-1 with TRBJ2-1, with 10 bases lining up with TRBD2. J was trimmed by 0 bases and V by 0 bases; bases with no gene match: 6. The CDR3 has 18 residues. Per germline, CDR1 SGHRS and CDR2 YFSETQ.

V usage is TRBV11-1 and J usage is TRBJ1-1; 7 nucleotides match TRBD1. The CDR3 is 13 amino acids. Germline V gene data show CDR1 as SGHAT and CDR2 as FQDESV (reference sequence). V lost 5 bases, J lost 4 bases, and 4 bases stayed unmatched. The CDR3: CASSAPGGTEAFF. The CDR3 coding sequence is TGTGCCAGCAGCGCCCCAGGGGGCACTGAAGCTTTCTTT.

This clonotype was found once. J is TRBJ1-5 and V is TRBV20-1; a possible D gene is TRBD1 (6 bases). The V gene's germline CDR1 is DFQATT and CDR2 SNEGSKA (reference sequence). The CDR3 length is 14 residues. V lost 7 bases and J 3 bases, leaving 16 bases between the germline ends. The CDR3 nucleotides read TGCAGTGTGGGGGGCAAAGTTATCAATCAGCCCCAGCATTTT. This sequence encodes CSVGGKVINQPQHF.

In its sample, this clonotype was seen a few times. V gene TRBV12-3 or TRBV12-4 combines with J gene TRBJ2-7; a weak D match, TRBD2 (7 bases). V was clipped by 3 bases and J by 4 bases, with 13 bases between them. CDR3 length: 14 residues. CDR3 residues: CASSFGGGGYEQYF. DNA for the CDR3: TGTGCCAGCAGTTTTGGGGGAGGGGGTTACGAGCAGTACTTC.

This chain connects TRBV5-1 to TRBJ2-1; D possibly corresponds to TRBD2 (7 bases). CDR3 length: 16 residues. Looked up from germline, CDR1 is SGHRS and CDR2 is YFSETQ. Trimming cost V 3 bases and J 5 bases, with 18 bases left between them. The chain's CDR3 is CASSSAPGRGHNEQFF. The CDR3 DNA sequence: TGCGCCAGCAGCTCGGCGCCCGGGCGGGGGCACAATGAGCAGTTCTTC.

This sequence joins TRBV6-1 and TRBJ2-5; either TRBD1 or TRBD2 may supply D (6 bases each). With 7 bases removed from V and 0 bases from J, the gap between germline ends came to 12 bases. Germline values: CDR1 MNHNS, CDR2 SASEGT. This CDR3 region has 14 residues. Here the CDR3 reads CASMRGGYQETQYF. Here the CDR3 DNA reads TGTGCCAGCATGAGAGGGGGGTACCAAGAGACCCAGTACTTC.

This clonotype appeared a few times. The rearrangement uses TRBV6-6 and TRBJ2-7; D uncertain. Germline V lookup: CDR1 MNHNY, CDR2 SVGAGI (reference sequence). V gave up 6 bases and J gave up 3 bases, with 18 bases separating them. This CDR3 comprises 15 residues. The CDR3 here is CASRPPQQQVYEQYF. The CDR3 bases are TGTGCCAGCAGACCTCCTCAACAGCAAGTCTACGAGCAGTACTTC.

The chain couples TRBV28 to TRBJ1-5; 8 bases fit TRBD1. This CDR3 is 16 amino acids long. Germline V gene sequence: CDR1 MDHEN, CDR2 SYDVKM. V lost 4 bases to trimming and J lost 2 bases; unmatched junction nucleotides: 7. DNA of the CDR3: TGTGCCAGCAGTTACAGGGGGTGGTTTGGCAATCAGCCCCAGCATTTT. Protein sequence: CASSYRGWFGNQPQHF.

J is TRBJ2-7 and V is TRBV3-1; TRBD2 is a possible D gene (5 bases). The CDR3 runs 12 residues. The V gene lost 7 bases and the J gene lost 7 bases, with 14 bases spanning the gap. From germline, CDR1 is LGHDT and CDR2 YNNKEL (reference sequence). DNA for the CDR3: TGTGCCAGCACCTCAATATCGGGGGAGCAGTACTTC. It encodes CASTSISGEQYF.

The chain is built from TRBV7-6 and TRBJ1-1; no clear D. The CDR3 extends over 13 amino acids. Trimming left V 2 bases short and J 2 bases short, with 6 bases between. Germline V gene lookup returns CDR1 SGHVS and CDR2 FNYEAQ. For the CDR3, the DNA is TGTGCCAGCAGCTTAAGCTATAACACTGAAGCTTTCTTT. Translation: CASSLSYNTEAFF. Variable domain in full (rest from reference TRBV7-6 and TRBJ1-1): GAGVSQSPRYKVTKRGQDVALRCDPISGHVSLYWYRQALGQGPEFLTYFNYEAQQDKSGLPNDRFSAERPEGSISTLTIQRTEQRDSAMYRCASSLSYNTEAFFGQGTRLTVV.

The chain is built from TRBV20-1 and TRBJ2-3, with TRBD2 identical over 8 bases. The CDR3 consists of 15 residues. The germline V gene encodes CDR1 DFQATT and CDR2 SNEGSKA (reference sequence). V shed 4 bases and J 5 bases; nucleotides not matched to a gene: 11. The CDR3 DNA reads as TGCAGTGCTACTAAACGGGGGGGGCGTGGAGATACGCAGTATTTT. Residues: CSATKRGGRGDTQYF.

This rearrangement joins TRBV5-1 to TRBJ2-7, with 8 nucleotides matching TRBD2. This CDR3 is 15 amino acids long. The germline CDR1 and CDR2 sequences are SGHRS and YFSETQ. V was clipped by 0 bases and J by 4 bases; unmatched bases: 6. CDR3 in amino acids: CASSLAGTRRYEQYF. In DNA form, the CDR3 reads TGCGCCAGCAGCTTGGCCGGGACTAGGAGGTACGAGCAGTACTTC.

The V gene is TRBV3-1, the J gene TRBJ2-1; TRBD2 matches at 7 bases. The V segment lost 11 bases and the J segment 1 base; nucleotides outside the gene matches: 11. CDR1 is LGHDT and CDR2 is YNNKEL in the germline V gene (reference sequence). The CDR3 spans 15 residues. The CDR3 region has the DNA TGTGCCTGCACAAAGTCCGGGAGGTCCTACAATGAGCAGTTCTTC. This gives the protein CACTKSGRSYNEQFF.

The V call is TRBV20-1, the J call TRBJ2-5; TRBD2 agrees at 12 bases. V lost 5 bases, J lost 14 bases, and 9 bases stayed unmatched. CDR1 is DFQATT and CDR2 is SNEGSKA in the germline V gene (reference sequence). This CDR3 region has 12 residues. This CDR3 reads CSARLAGAPVYF. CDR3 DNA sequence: TGCAGTGCTCGACTAGCGGGGGCCCCGGTCTACTTC.

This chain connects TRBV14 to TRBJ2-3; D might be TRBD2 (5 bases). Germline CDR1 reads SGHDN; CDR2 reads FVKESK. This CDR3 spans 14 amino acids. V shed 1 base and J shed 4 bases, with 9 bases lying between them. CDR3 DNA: TGTGCCAGCAGCCAAGTGACGAGGGCAGATACGCAGTATTTT. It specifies CASSQVTRADTQYF.

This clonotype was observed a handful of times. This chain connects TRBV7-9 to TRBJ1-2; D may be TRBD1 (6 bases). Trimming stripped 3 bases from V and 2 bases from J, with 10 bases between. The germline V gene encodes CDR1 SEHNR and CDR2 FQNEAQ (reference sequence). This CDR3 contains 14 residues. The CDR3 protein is CASSLGQGNYGYTF. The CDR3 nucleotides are TGTGCCAGCAGCTTGGGGCAGGGGAACTATGGCTACACCTTC.

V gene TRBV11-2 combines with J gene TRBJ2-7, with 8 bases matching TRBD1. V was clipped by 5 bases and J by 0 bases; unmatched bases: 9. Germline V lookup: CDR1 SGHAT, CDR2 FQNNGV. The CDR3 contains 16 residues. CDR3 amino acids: CASSPWTGPSSYEQYF. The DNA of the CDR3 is TGTGCCAGCAGCCCATGGACAGGGCCTAGCTCCTACGAGCAGTACTTC.

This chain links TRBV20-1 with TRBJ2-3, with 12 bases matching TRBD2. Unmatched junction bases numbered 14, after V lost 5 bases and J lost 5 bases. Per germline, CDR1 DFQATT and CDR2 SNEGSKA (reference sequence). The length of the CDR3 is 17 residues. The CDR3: CSADRTSGTLVGDTQYF. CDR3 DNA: TGCAGTGCTGACCGGACTAGCGGGACCTTAGTTGGAGATACGCAGTATTTT.

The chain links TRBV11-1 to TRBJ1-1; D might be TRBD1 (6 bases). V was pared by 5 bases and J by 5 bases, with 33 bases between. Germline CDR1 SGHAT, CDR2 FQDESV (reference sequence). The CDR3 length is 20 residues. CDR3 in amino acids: CASSVRDIGRGGAGMTEAFF. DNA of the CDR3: TGTGCCAGCAGCGTCCGGGACATAGGAAGGGGGGGTGCGGGGATGACTGAAGCTTTCTTT.

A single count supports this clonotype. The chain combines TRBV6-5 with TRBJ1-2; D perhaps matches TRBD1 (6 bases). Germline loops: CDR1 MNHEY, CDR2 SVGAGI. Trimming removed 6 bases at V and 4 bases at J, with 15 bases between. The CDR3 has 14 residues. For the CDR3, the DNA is TGTGCCAGCAGCTTCAGGGGTTTGGGCTATGGCTACACCTTC. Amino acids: CASSFRGLGYGYTF.

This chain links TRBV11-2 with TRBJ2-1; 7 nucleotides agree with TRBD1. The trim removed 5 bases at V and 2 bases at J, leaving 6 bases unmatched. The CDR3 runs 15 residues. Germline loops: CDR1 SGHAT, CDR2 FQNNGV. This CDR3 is CASSQDRVAYNEQFF. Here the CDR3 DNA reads TGTGCCAGCAGCCAAGACAGGGTGGCCTACAATGAGCAGTTCTTC.

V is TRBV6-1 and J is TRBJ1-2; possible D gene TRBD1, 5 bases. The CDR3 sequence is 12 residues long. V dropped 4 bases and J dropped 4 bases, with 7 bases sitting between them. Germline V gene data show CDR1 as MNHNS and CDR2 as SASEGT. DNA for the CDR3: TGTGCCAGCAGTGGGGGCGGCTATGGCTACACCTTC. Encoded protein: CASSGGGYGYTF.

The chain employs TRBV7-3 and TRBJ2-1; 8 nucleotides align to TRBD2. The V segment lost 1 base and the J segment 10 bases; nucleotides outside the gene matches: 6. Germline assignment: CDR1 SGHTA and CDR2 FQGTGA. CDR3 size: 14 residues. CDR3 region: CASSLRAVAGEQFF. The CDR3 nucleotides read TGTGCCAGCAGCTTAAGGGCTGTAGCGGGGGAGCAGTTCTTC.

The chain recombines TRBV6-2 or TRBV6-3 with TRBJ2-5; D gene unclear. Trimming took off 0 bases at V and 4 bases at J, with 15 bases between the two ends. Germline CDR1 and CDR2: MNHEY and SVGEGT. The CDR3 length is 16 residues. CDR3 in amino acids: CASSYSRPELTETQYF. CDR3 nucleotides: TGTGCCAGCAGTTACTCGCGCCCAGAACTAACAGAGACCCAGTACTTC.

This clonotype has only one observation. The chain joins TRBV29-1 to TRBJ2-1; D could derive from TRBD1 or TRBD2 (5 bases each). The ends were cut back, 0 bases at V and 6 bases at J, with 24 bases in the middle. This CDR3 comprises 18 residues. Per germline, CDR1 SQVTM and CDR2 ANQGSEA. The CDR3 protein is CSVEEGFGRGDGSNEQFF. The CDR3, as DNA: TGCAGCGTTGAAGAGGGTTTCGGCAGAGGGGATGGGAGCAATGAGCAGTTCTTC.